This T cell receptor (beta chain) originates from a study of cytomegalovirus exposure and HLA in healthy donors. The PCR was carried out with 60 Vbeta primers and 13 Jbeta primers. Sequencing was performed with immunoSEQ multiplex PCR; in TCRdb, only in-frame clones are kept and a portion is missing. The sample carries over 100,000 clones, around 80% recorded once. With V trimmed by 5 bases and J by 6 bases, 6 bases remained unmatched. This CDR3 contains 13 residues. CDR1 is GTSNPN, CDR2 SVGIG, per germline (reference sequence). Material for sequencing was PBMCs. The chain employs TRBV30 and TRBJ1-3, with TRBD1 matching 8 bases. The TCR originated in a man aged 25 to 45 in good health and CMV-seropositive. The CDR3 protein is CAWRQGFVNTIYF. DNA of the CDR3: TGTGCCTGGCGACAGGGGTTTGTAAACACCATATATTTT.